The T cell receptor (beta chain) under discussion was sequenced for a study of blood T cell repertoires in COVID-19 (TCRdb year 2020). Study-wide context: Samples from collaborators originated in the United States, Italy and Spain and spanned both the acute and convalescent phases of COVID-19. The prospective study material was composed of cDNA or gDNA derived from T cells, B-cell-depleted T cells, or PBMCs. The dataset comprised deeply sampled blood TCRbeta repertoires from subjects exposed to, actively infected with, or recovered from COVID-19. The repertoires were made available in a free public database intended to serve as a resource for research on the immune response to SARS-CoV-2. The samples were drawn from the first 160 participants of the ongoing ImmuneRACE study and from more than 1,000 subjects provided by 6 global collaborators. Nearly every sample came with metadata listing a de-identified subject ID, COVID-19 status, age in years and sex. Where available, HLA class I and class II types were taken from metadata supplied by the sample provider and were not determined by assay-based typing. The study at large found these results: The amount of clinical and demographic metadata varied by source and participant and was provided uncurated.

TCRbeta CDR3 regions were amplified from genomic DNA using the immunoSEQ Assay, a bias-controlled multiplex PCR. Concerning the study's data processing: The number of nucleated cells in each sample was estimated by amplification of reference gene primers within the assay. To quantify the absolute abundance of each unique TCRbeta CDR3 rearrangement, sequence reads were collapsed and filtered. For each sample, productive Simpson clonality was calculated as the square root of Simpson's diversity index over productive rearrangements. Sourced from immuneACCESS, this table was stored by TCRdb with only in-frame sequences that have V and J called. A share of the clones is absent; for the studies checked, an unresolved V gene accounts for under half, and the remainder has no known explanation. The V and J calls and clone size come from that table; D and trimming were worked out from the DNA. The sample table shows around 170,000 clones, and approximately 80% are seen once. Of the sample, less than 3.5% falls within the top ten clones.

On this clone: There is no known antigen for this receptor. Per-base qualities were not stored, and no clone one base away is much larger.

Collaborating institutions collected whole blood in K2EDTA tubes following their own protocols. Collaborator samples were shipped for TCRbeta analysis as frozen whole blood, isolated PBMCs, or DNA extracted from either sample type. The sequence came from a woman aged 55-69 years with acute or convalescent COVID-19. The source material was peripheral blood.

The sequenced DNA is TGTGCCAGCAGTGAATGGGGACAGGGCTATGGCTACACCTTC. Its translation reads: CASSEWGQGYGYTF. The sequence links TRBV6-1 to TRBJ1-2; 9 bases in the middle match TRBD1. Trimming accounts for 2 bases at V and 4 bases at J, while the number of junction bases matched to no gene is 2. The germline V gene sets CDR1 to MNHNS and CDR2 to SASEGT. Spanning cysteine to phenylalanine, the CDR3 consists of 14 amino acids. Only CDR3 DNA is held: 42 bases, read in frame from base 1.